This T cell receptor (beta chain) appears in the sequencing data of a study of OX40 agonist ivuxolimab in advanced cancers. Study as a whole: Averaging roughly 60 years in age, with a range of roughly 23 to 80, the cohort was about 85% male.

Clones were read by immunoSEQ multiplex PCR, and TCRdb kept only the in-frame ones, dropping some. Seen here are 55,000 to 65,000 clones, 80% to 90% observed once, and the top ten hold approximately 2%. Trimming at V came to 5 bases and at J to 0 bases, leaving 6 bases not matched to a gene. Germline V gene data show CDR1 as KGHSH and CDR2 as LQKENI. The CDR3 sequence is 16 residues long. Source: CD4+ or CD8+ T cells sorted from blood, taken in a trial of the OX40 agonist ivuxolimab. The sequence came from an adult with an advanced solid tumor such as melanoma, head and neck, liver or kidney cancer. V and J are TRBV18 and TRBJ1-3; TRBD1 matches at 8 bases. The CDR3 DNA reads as TGTGCCAGCTCATCCACACAGGGGGACTCTGGAAACACCATATATTTT. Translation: CASSSTQGDSGNTIYF.